These 16 T cell receptor beta chains originate from one sample sequenced in a study of graft-versus-host responses after intestinal transplantation. Graft samples were processed, releasing intraepithelial and lamina propria lymphocytes. Assay used: immunoSEQ multiplex PCR; TCRdb lists only in-frame clones, some missing. Of approximately 15,000 clones listed, almost 70% are singletons. Specimen: ileum tissue, collected around 770 days after intestinal transplantation. The receptors stem from a human patient who received an intestinal transplant, so some T cells may come from the graft donor.

The V gene is TRBV18, the J gene TRBJ2-7; 7 bases are a match to TRBD1. Germline trimming cut 3 bases from V and 3 bases from J; bases unmatched to any gene: 8. The V gene's germline CDR1 is KGHSH and CDR2 LQKENI. CDR3 length equals 15 residues. This CDR3 is CASSPPTGDNYEQYF. DNA of the CDR3: TGTGCCAGCTCACCGCCCACAGGGGACAACTACGAGCAGTACTTC.

A remark on this clone: This sample includes further DNA sequences coding for the same CDR3. V and J are TRBV7-8 and TRBJ2-3; TRBD1 or TRBD2 may be the D gene (6 bases each). The germline gives CDR1 SGHVS, CDR2 FQNEAQ. The CDR3 runs 15 residues. V gave up 1 base and J gave up 2 bases, with 10 bases separating them. CDR3 loop: CASSLVGGYTDTQYF. The CDR3 DNA sequence: TGTGCCAGCAGCTTAGTAGGGGGGTACACAGATACGCAGTATTTT.

This clone was detected a few times. The genes are TRBV9 and TRBJ1-6; no clear D gene. The CDR3 contains 11 residues. The germline V gene encodes CDR1 SGDLS and CDR2 YYNGEE. Trimming took off 7 bases at V and 13 bases at J, with 12 bases between the two ends. This CDR3 is CASSPSVPLHF. In DNA form, the CDR3 reads TGTGCCAGCTCCCCTAGTGTCCCCCTCCACTTT.

This chain joins TRBV18 and TRBJ2-6; 8 bases match TRBD1. The CDR3 loop spans 20 amino acids. With V trimmed by 2 bases and J by 0 bases, 12 bases remained unmatched. Germline V gene lookup returns CDR1 KGHSH and CDR2 LQKENI. The CDR3 DNA follows: TGTGCCAGCTCACCAAAAAACGCGGGACAGGCGAGCTCTGGGGCCAACGTCCTGACTTTC. It codes for CASSPKNAGQASSGANVLTF.

The chain uses TRBV11-1 and TRBJ2-7; 8 nucleotides line up with TRBD1. After removal of 0 bases from V and 5 bases from J, the junction contained 3 bases not matched to a gene. CDR3 length: 14 residues. In germline, CDR1 is SGHAT, CDR2 FQDESV (reference sequence). CDR3 residues: CASSLAKDRDEQYF. In nucleotides, the CDR3 is TGTGCCAGCAGCTTAGCAAAGGACAGGGACGAGCAGTACTTC.

J is TRBJ1-2 and V is TRBV6-4, with D maybe TRBD1 (5 bases). CDR1 MRHNA and CDR2 SNTAGT come from the germline V gene. CDR3 length: 13 amino acids. V lost 5 bases, J lost 1 base, and 8 bases lay in between. The CDR3 here is CASSIQGNYGYTF. CDR3 bases: TGTGCCAGCAGTATCCAGGGTAACTATGGCTACACCTTC.

This clone has only a few counts. The chain carries TRBV29-1 and TRBJ1-4; 8 nucleotides agree with TRBD1. The CDR3 totals 14 residues. CDR1 is SQVTM and CDR2 is ANQGSEA in the germline V gene. The V and J ends lost 6 bases and 7 bases, in that order; junction bases with no gene match: 10. The CDR3 DNA sequence: TGCAGCGTCCGAGACAGGGGAAGGAGTGAAAAACTGTTTTTT. Its translation: CSVRDRGRSEKLFF. Drawing the rest from reference TRBV29-1 and TRBJ1-4, the complete variable domain is SAVISQKPSRDICQRGTSLTIQCQVDSQVTMMFWYRQQPGQSLTLIATANQGSEATYESGFVIDKFPISRPNLTFSTLTVSNMSPEDSSIYLCSVRDRGRSEKLFFGSGTQLSVL.

The chain employs TRBV19 and TRBJ1-1; 7 bases match TRBD1. The germline gives CDR1 LNHDA, CDR2 SQIVND (reference sequence). CDR3 length: 15 amino acids. The J segment lost 0 bases and the V segment lost 4 bases, leaving 5 bases of the junction unmatched. The CDR3 DNA sequence: TGTGCCAGTAGTAGGCCTGGACAGGTGAACACTGAAGCTTTCTTT. Protein product: CASSRPGQVNTEAFF.

The chain couples TRBV2 to TRBJ2-7, with 8 bases fitting TRBD1. The CDR3 loop spans 14 amino acids. Germline V gives CDR1 SNHLY, CDR2 FYNNEI. The V segment lost 4 bases and the J segment 2 bases; nucleotides outside the gene matches: 4. The CDR3 DNA reads as TGTGCCAGCAGTGCACAGGGGGGTCCCTACGAGCAGTACTTC. This codes for CASSAQGGPYEQYF. The whole variable domain, filled in from reference TRBV2 and TRBJ2-7, reads EPEVTQTPSHQVTQMGQEVILRCVPISNHLYFYWYRQILGQKVEFLVSFYNNEISEKSEIFDDQFSVERPDGSNFTLKIRSTKLEDSAMYFCASSAQGGPYEQYFGPGTRLTVT.

V gene TRBV29-1 combines with J gene TRBJ1-2; D is ambiguous. CDR1 SQVTM and CDR2 ANQGSEA come from the germline V gene. Trimming removed 4 bases from V and 2 bases from J, with 8 bases in between. CDR3 size: 12 residues. CDR3 amino acids: CSVAPGNYGYTF. The CDR3 bases are TGCAGCGTTGCACCAGGAAACTATGGCTACACCTTC.

The chain carries TRBV27 and TRBJ2-3; D gene ambiguous. Germline V gene data show CDR1 as MNHEY and CDR2 as SMNVEV (reference sequence). CDR3 length: 13 residues. With 4 bases removed from V and 3 bases from J, the gap between germline ends came to 8 bases. CDR3 DNA: TGTGCCAGCAGTTCCCCCTTAACAGATACGCAGTATTTT. Its protein is CASSSPLTDTQYF.

This clone was counted a single time. The chain combines TRBV5-1 with TRBJ2-1; 7 bases align to TRBD2. Germline lookup yields CDR1 SGHRS and CDR2 YFSETQ. The junction had 7 bases not matched to a gene; V was cut back by 0 bases and J by 7 bases. CDR3 length equals 15 residues. The CDR3 nucleotides read TGCGCCAGCAGCTTGGGACTAGCCAATCGTAATGAGCAGTTCTTC. This translates into CASSLGLANRNEQFF.

J is TRBJ2-3 and V is TRBV9, with TRBD1 as a possible D gene (5 bases). Germline CDR1 SGDLS, CDR2 YYNGEE. The ends were cut back, 4 bases at V and 6 bases at J, with 21 bases in the middle. The CDR3 is 16 amino acids. The CDR3 protein is CASSSTPRDWSDTQYF. The CDR3 DNA is TGTGCCAGCAGCTCCACCCCCAGGGATTGGTCCGATACGCAGTATTTT.

This clone qualifies as medium-sized. The V call is TRBV19, the J call TRBJ1-2; the match to TRBD1 covers 8 bases. V lost 6 bases and J lost 3; bases outside the gene matches: 3. Per the germline V gene, CDR1 is LNHDA and CDR2 is SQIVND (reference sequence). CDR3 size: 13 residues. The CDR3 DNA follows: TGTGCCAGTAGCCCGGACAGGGACTATGGCTACACCTTC. Its translation is CASSPDRDYGYTF.

This rearrangement joins TRBV4-1 to TRBJ2-1; 12 nucleotides agree with TRBD2. Per the germline V gene, CDR1 is MGHRA and CDR2 is YSYEKL. The ends lost 1 base at V and 1 base at J; junction bases unmatched: 11. The CDR3 totals 20 residues. DNA of the CDR3: TGCGCCAGCAGCCAAGTCAGTCTAGCGGGGGGGCCAAGGTCCTACAATGAGCAGTTCTTC. The encoded protein is CASSQVSLAGGPRSYNEQFF.

This chain connects TRBV28 to TRBJ2-2, with TRBD1 matching 7 bases. CDR3 length equals 15 residues. The ends lost 4 bases at V and 5 bases at J; junction bases unmatched: 7. Germline lookup yields CDR1 MDHEN and CDR2 SYDVKM. CDR3 amino acids: CASSSRQGRTGELFF. The CDR3 nucleotides read TGTGCCAGCAGTTCCAGACAGGGCCGGACCGGGGAGCTGTTTTTT.